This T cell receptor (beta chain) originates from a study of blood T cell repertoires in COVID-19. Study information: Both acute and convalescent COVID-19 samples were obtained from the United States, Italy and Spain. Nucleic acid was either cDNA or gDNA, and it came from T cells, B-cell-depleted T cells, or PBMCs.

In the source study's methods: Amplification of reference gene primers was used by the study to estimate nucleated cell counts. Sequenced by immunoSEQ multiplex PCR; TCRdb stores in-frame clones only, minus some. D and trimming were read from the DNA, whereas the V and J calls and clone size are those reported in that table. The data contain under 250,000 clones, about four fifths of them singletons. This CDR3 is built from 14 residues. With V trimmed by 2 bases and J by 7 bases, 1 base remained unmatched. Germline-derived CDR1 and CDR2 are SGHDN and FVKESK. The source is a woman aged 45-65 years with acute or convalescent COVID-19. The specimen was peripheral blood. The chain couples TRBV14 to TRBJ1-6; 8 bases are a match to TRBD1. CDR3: CASSQRTGNSPLHF. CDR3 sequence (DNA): TGTGCCAGCAGCCAAAGGACAGGGAATTCACCCCTCCACTTT.